This T cell receptor (beta chain) stems from a study of blood T cell repertoires in COVID-19. Across the whole study: Both acute and convalescent COVID-19 samples were obtained from the United States, Italy and Spain. PBMCs, B-cell-depleted T cells, or T cells were the source of the cDNA or gDNA that made up the material.

This clone is a singleton in its sample. The CDR3 runs to 16 residues. Deletions cut 6 bases from V and 2 bases from J, with 20 bases between. In germline, CDR1 is SGHRS, CDR2 YFSETQ. In the source study's methods: Amplification of reference gene primers was used by the study to estimate nucleated cell counts. Assay: immunoSEQ multiplex PCR; the TCRdb copy retains only in-frame clones and omits some. V and J calls and clone size follow that table, whereas D and trimming were derived from the DNA. This sample has tens of thousands of clones, with 75% to 85% found just once. This sequence joins TRBV5-1 and TRBJ1-2; possible D gene TRBD1, 6 bases. Sequenced input: peripheral blood. This TCR derives from a man aged 55 to 69 with acute or convalescent COVID-19. CDR3 bases: TGCGCCAGCACCCTGATCGGGGGGCGCACCAACTATGGCTACACCTTC. This encodes CASTLIGGRTNYGYTF.